These 14 T cell receptor beta chains came from one sample sequenced in a study of PD-1 blockade in classical Hodgkin lymphoma. The data were produced by immunoSEQ multiplex PCR, yet TCRdb's version contains in-frame clones alone and is incomplete. The sample has around 29,000 clones; more than 80% are singletons. Time point: newly diagnosed, previously untreated cHL patient sample. Researchers used magnetic negative selection to pull out pure CD4+ T cells from thawed PBMCs. Sequencing was performed on CD4+ T cells from blood. The receptors derive from a human donor with classical Hodgkin lymphoma.

The V call is TRBV27, the J call TRBJ2-5; D not certain. Trimming cost V 4 bases and J 5 bases, with 11 bases left between them. CDR3 length equals 13 residues. Germline assignment: CDR1 MNHEY and CDR2 SMNVEV (reference sequence). Here the CDR3 DNA reads TGTGCCAGCAGTTCCCTTTATAGTGAGACCCAGTACTTC. As protein: CASSSLYSETQYF.

The chain is built from TRBV5-1 and TRBJ2-3; 8 bases map to TRBD2. J was trimmed by 5 bases and V by 0 bases; bases with no gene match: 8. Germline V gene data show CDR1 as SGHRS and CDR2 as YFSETQ. The CDR3 covers 16 residues. The CDR3 DNA reads as TGCGCCAGCAGCTTGGCCCGGGGGGGGCCGGGAGATACGCAGTATTTT. Translated, it gives CASSLARGGPGDTQYF.

The genes are TRBV28 and TRBJ2-1, with TRBD2 identical over 12 bases. Trimming cost V 2 bases and J 11 bases; bases outside gene matches: 13. The CDR3 extends over 17 amino acids. The germline V gene encodes CDR1 MDHEN and CDR2 SYDVKM. CDR3 coding DNA: TGTGCCAGCAGTTTAGGCCTAGCGGGAGGGGTTACAATGAAGCAGTTCTTC. This codes for CASSLGLAGGVTMKQFF.

This clone has a handful of counts. V usage is TRBV21-1 and J usage is TRBJ1-1; TRBD1 reflects the table's D call only, with no check against the DNA. TRBV21-1 is assigned pseudogene status. The CDR3 totals 9 residues. The CDR3 loop reads CASRGLAFF. The DNA of the CDR3 is TGTGCCAGCAGGGGGCTGGCTTTCTTT.

The CDR3 loop is CASSFGPSGRNGQYF. CDR3 in DNA: TGTGCCAGCAGCTTTGGGCCTAGCGGGAGAAACGGGCAGTACTTC. This sequence joins TRBV7-2 and TRBJ2-7, with TRBD2 identical over 10 bases. V lost 3 bases to trimming and J lost 9 bases; unmatched junction nucleotides: 11. Germline lookup yields CDR1 SGHTA and CDR2 FQGNSA. The CDR3 totals 15 residues.

This chain links TRBV29-1 with TRBJ1-3, with 7 bases identical to TRBD1. The CDR3 length is 13 residues. Germline CDR1 reads SQVTM; CDR2 reads ANQGSEA. J lost 3 bases, V lost 4 bases, and 3 bases had no gene match. CDR3 nucleotides: TGCAGCGTTGGATCAGGGGGTGGAAACACCATATATTTT. This sequence encodes CSVGSGGGNTIYF. Full variable domain (outside the CDR3, taken from reference TRBV29-1 and TRBJ1-3): SAVISQKPSRDICQRGTSLTIQCQVDSQVTMMFWYRQQPGQSLTLIATANQGSEATYESGFVIDKFPISRPNLTFSTLTVSNMSPEDSSIYLCSVGSGGGNTIYFGEGSWLTVV.

The chain uses TRBV19 and TRBJ1-5; D possibly corresponds to TRBD1 (5 bases). The CDR3 loop spans 16 amino acids. V lost 5 bases and J lost 4, with 18 bases in between. Germline lookup yields CDR1 LNHDA and CDR2 SQIVND (reference sequence). The CDR3 DNA reads as TGTGCCAGTAGTGAGGGAGGGGCAGCAGAAAATCAGCCCCAGCATTTT. As protein: CASSEGGAAENQPQHF.

CDR3 bases: TGTGCCAGTGAAGGGGGCGCGTATCAGCCCCAGCATTTT. Its translation: CASEGGAYQPQHF. The V call is TRBV6-1, the J call TRBJ1-5; the match to TRBD1 covers 7 bases. The CDR3 loop spans 13 amino acids. J lost 5 bases, V lost 9 bases, and 7 bases had no gene match. The V gene's germline CDR1 is MNHNS and CDR2 SASEGT.

The CDR3 loop reads CASKGGLETGELFF. The CDR3 DNA sequence: TGTGCCAGCAAGGGGGGGCTGGAAACCGGGGAGCTGTTTTTT. The chain has TRBV28 and TRBJ2-2; D perhaps matches TRBD2 (7 bases). V was trimmed by 7 bases and J by 5 bases, leaving 14 bases between them. The CDR3 totals 14 residues. Germline V gene sequence: CDR1 MDHEN, CDR2 SYDVKM. Drawing the rest from reference TRBV28 and TRBJ2-2, the complete variable domain is DVKVTQSSRYLVKRTGEKVFLECVQDMDHENMFWYRQDPGLGLRLIYFSYDVKMKEKGDIPEGYSVSREKKERFSLILESASTNQTSMYLCASKGGLETGELFFGEGSRLTVL.

The chain carries TRBV28 and TRBJ1-2; TRBD1 agrees at 9 bases. The ends lost 7 bases at V and 8 bases at J; junction bases unmatched: 8. The CDR3 covers 13 residues. CDR1 and CDR2 (germline): MDHEN, SYDVKM. The CDR3 here is CASMIQGALGYTF. The CDR3 nucleotides read TGTGCCAGCATGATACAGGGGGCTCTCGGCTACACCTTC.

The rearrangement links TRBV6-1 to TRBJ1-2; a possible D gene is TRBD1 (5 bases). Germline-derived CDR1 and CDR2 are MNHNS and SASEGT. V shed 3 bases and J shed 3 bases, with 5 bases lying between them. The length of the CDR3 is 12 residues. The CDR3, as DNA: TGTGCCAGCAGTGAGGGGGACTATGGCTACACCTTC. Translating gives CASSEGDYGYTF.

The J gene is TRBJ2-1, the V gene TRBV5-8; 8 nucleotides agree with TRBD2. This CDR3 is 14 amino acids long. V gave up 5 bases and J gave up 7 bases; unmatched junction bases: 8. From germline, CDR1 is SGHTS and CDR2 YDEGEE. The CDR3 loop is CASRRPGLENEQFF. The DNA for the CDR3 is TGTGCCAGCAGGAGACCGGGACTAGAAAATGAGCAGTTCTTC. Filled out from reference TRBV5-8 and TRBJ2-1, the complete variable domain reads EAGVTQSPTHLIKTRGQQATLRCSPISGHTSVYWYQQALGLGLQFLLWYDEGEERNRGNFPPRFSGRQFPNYSSELNVNALELEDSALYLCASRRPGLENEQFFGPGTRLTVL.

The gene calls are TRBV5-5 and TRBJ2-6; no clear D. The CDR3 runs to 13 residues. CDR1 is SGHKS, CDR2 YYEKEE, per germline (reference sequence). V dropped 4 bases and J dropped 1 base, with 3 bases sitting between them. CDR3 sequence reads: CASSLSGANVLTF. CDR3 sequence (DNA): TGTGCCAGCAGCCTATCTGGGGCCAACGTCCTGACTTTC.

V is TRBV28 and J is TRBJ2-7; TRBD2 matches at 8 bases. V lost 5 bases and J lost 3; bases outside the gene matches: 9. Germline values: CDR1 MDHEN, CDR2 SYDVKM. The CDR3 totals 15 residues. DNA for the CDR3: TGTGCCAGCAGTCCCCCGGGCGCGGGAGGCTACGAGCAGTACTTC. Protein product: CASSPPGAGGYEQYF.